The clone carrying this TCR beta chain was seen at least ten times. Its antigen is not identified. As for time point: newly diagnosed GD, antithyroid drugs for less than 3 months. From RNA extracted from PBMCs, the TCR library was made. The data belong to a study of regulatory T cells in long-lasting Graves disease. General study results and limits: Authors noted too few samples as a limitation.

Combining iRepertoire HTBI primers with Arm-PCR of CDR3 regions, the authors built TCR beta libraries. TCRdb reprocessed the multiplex PCR reads via MiXCR and lists one record per CDR3 protein. This sample has about 420,000 distinct CDR3 sequences, with roughly 17% found just once. The sample also formed part of further work on T cells in Graves' hyperthyroidism and ophthalmopathy. That paper adds: The primer set for the first-round RT-PCR of the TCR CDR3 was HTBI. Ophthalmopathy was predicted by the model a median of about six months ahead of onset.

The TCR originated in a woman under 30 with Graves disease. The sequencing used peripheral blood mononuclear cells (PBMCs), collected at new diagnosis, from a patient treated with antithyroid drugs.

CDR3 DNA: TGTGCCAGCAGGCAAACATCAGGGGGCTGGGAGACCCAGTACTTC. Amino acid sequence: CASRQTSGGWETQYF. The chain combines TRBV28 with TRBJ2-5; 8 bases map to TRBD1. The CDR3 is 15 residues long. The V gene end was trimmed by 6 bases and the J gene end by 5 bases; junction bases not matched to a gene: 11. Germline V lookup: CDR1 MDHEN, CDR2 SYDVKM.